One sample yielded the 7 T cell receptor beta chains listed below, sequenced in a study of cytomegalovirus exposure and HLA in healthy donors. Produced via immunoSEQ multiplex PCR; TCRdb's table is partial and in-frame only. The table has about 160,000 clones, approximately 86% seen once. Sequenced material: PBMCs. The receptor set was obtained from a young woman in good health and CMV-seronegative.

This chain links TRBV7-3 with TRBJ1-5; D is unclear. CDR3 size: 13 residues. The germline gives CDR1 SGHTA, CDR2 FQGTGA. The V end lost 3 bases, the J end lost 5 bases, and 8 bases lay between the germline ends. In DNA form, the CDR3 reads TGTGCCAGCAGCTTTCGCCCAGATCAGCCCCAGCATTTT. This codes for CASSFRPDQPQHF.

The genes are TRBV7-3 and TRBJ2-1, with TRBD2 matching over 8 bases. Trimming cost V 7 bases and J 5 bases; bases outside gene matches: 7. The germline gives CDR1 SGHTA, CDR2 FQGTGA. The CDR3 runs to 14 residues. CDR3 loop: CASTNSGAHNEQFF. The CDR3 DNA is TGTGCCAGCACCAATAGCGGGGCCCACAATGAGCAGTTCTTC.

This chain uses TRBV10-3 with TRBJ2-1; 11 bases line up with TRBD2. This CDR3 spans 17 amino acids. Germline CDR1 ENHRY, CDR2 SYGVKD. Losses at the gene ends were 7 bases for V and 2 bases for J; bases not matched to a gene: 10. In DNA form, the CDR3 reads TGTGCCATCACCTTCCCGGGACTAGCGGACCCCTACAATGAGCAGTTCTTC. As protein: CAITFPGLADPYNEQFF.

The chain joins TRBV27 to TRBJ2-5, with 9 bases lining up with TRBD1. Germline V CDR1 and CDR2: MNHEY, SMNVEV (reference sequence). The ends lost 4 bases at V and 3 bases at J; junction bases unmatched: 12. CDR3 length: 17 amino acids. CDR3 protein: CASSSLKQGAREETQYF. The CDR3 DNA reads TGTGCCAGCAGTTCATTAAAACAGGGGGCGCGGGAAGAGACCCAGTACTTC.

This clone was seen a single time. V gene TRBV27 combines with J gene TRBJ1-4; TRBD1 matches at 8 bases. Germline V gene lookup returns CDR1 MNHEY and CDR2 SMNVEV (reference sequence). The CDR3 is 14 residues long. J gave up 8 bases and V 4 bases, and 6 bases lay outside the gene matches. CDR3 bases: TGTGCCAGCAGTTCGACAGGGGAGGGGGAAAAACTGTTTTTT. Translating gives CASSSTGEGEKLFF.

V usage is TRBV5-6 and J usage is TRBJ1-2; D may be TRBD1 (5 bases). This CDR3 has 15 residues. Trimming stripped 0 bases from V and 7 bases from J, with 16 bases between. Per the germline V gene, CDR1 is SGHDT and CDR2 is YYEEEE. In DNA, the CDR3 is TGTGCCAGCAGCTTGGCCGCGACAGTATATCTTGGCTACACCTTC. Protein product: CASSLAATVYLGYTF. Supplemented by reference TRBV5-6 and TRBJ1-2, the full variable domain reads DAGVTQSPTHLIKTRGQQVTLRCSPKSGHDTVSWYQQALGQGPQFIFQYYEEEERQRGNFPDRFSGHQFPNYSSELNVNALLLGDSALYLCASSLAATVYLGYTFGSGTRLTVV.

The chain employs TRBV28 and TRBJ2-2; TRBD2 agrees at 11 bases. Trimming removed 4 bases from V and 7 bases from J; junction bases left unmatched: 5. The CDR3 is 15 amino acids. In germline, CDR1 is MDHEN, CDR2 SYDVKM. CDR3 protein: CASSSLAGVIGELFF. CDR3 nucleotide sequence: TGTGCCAGCAGTTCACTAGCGGGAGTGATCGGGGAGCTGTTTTTT.